The rows below give T cell receptor beta chains drawn from one sample of a study of blood T cell repertoires in COVID-19. Measured with immunoSEQ multiplex PCR; TCRdb has only the in-frame clones, and not every one. Counted here are just under 80,000 clones, about nine tenths occurring once; the ten biggest clones make up 45%. Sequenced material: peripheral blood. The receptors were gathered from a human donor in a cohort sampled during active COVID-19. The CDR3 runs from the conserved cysteine through the conserved F or W. The order of the fields is CDR3 length, J gene, V gene, D gene, clone size, CDR3 protein, CDR3 DNA. D genes are given only for firm matches. Clone size appears in some rows only: once, few, many, or a class for an expanded clone.

15 | TRBJ1-1 | TRBV28 | TRBD1 | - | CASSSLDRGPTEAFF | TGTGCCAGCAGTTCTCTGGACAGGGGACCGACTGAAGCTTTCTTT
15 | TRBJ2-1 | TRBV11-2 | - | once | CASSFIGGAYNEQFF | TGTGCCAGCAGCTTTATTGGCGGAGCCTACAATGAGCAGTTCTTC
12 | TRBJ2-7 | TRBV12-3/TRBV12-4 | TRBD1 | - | CASSLTGLEQYF | TGTGCCAGCAGTTTGACAGGGCTCGAGCAGTACTTC
15 | TRBJ1-2 | TRBV29-1 | - | - | CSARSPVTLNYGYTF | TGCAGCGCCCGGTCCCCCGTTACCCTTAACTATGGCTACACCTTC
15 | TRBJ2-3 | TRBV11-3 | TRBD2 | - | CASSFLAGFTDTQYF | TGTGCCAGCAGCTTTTTAGCGGGGTTCACAGATACGCAGTATTTT
15 | TRBJ1-5 | TRBV19 | - | few | CASQTGSIHNQPQHF | TGTGCATCCCAAACGGGAAGTATCCACAATCAGCCCCAGCATTTT
16 | TRBJ2-7 | TRBV7-2 | TRBD2 | once | CASSPRTSGGTYEQYF | TGTGCCAGCAGCCCGAGGACTAGCGGGGGAACCTACGAGCAGTACTTC
14 | TRBJ2-5 | TRBV10-2 | TRBD2 | - | CATGLAGIQETQYF | TGCGCCACCGGACTAGCGGGGATCCAAGAGACCCAGTACTTC
12 | TRBJ2-7 | TRBV30 | TRBD1 | few | CAWRGTAYEQYF | TGTGCCTGGAGAGGGACAGCCTACGAGCAGTACTTC
15 | TRBJ2-7 | TRBV7-8 | - | - | CASSLVLQKSYEQYF | TGTGCCAGCAGCTTAGTTCTTCAGAAGTCCTACGAGCAGTACTTC
16 | TRBJ1-4 | TRBV5-4 | TRBD1 | - | CASSSRTGQDNEKLFF | TGTGCCAGCAGCTCGAGGACAGGGCAAGATAATGAAAAACTGTTTTTT
13 | TRBJ2-2 | TRBV6-5 | - | - | CAGMDRYTGELFF | TGTGCCGGGATGGACAGATACACCGGGGAGCTGTTTTTT
17 | TRBJ2-3 | TRBV24-1 | TRBD1 | - | CATSDLQGKGPTDTQYF | TGTGCCACCAGTGATCTACAGGGGAAGGGGCCCACAGATACGCAGTATTTT
16 | TRBJ2-2 | TRBV18 | - | - | CASSPPSLGAPGELFF | TGTGCCAGCTCACCACCTTCTTTAGGAGCGCCCGGCGAGCTGTTTTTT
17 | TRBJ2-3 | TRBV7-3 | TRBD2 | - | CASSPSERGATKGTQYF | TGTGCCAGCAGCCCTAGCGAGCGGGGGGCCACAAAGGGTACGCAGTATTTT
14 | TRBJ2-1 | TRBV5-4 | - | - | CASSLASSYNEQFF | TGTGCCAGCAGCTTAGCTAGCTCCTACAATGAGCAGTTCTTC
12 | TRBJ1-5 | TRBV19 | TRBD1 | - | CATRQGDQPQHF | TGTGCCACCCGACAGGGAGATCAGCCCCAGCATTTT
17 | TRBJ1-5 | TRBV7-2 | - | - | CASSLDPGEYGDQPQHF | TGTGCCAGCAGCTTAGACCCGGGAGAGTATGGTGATCAGCCCCAGCATTTT
11 | TRBJ2-7 | TRBV30 | - | once | CAWSMGPRQYF | TGTGCCTGGAGCATGGGCCCTCGGCAGTACTTC
15 | TRBJ1-1 | TRBV7-9 | - | - | CASSPYRDREGEAFF | TGTGCCAGCAGCCCATACAGGGACCGCGAGGGGGAAGCTTTCTTT
13 | TRBJ1-1 | TRBV7-3 | - | once | CASSLHRDTEAFF | TGTGCCAGCAGCTTACACAGGGACACTGAAGCTTTCTTT
14 | TRBJ1-2 | TRBV30 | TRBD1 | - | CAWSVAGGFYGYTF | TGTGCCTGGAGTGTAGCAGGGGGGTTTTATGGCTACACCTTC
12 | TRBJ1-2 | TRBV3-1/TRBV3-2 | - | - | CASNQAGDGYTF | TGTGCCAGCAACCAAGCAGGGGATGGCTACACCTTC
15 | TRBJ1-3 | TRBV6-2/TRBV6-3 | TRBD1 | - | CASSSTGTVGNTIYF | TGTGCCAGCAGTTCCACCGGGACAGTGGGAAACACCATATATTTT
14 | TRBJ1-2 | TRBV28 | TRBD1 | few | CASSLPDRGRGYTF | TGTGCCAGCAGTTTACCTGACAGGGGTCGTGGCTACACCTTC